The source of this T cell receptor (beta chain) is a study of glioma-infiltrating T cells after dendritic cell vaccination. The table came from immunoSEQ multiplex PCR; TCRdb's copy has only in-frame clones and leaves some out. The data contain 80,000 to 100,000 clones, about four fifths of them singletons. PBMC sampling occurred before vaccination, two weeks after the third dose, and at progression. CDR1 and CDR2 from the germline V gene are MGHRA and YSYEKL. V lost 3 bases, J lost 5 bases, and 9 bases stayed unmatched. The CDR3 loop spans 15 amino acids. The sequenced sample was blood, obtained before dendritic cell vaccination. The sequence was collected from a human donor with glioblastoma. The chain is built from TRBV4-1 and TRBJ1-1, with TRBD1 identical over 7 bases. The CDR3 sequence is CASSHVLRGRTEAFF. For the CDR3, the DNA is TGCGCCAGCAGCCATGTTTTGAGGGGGCGAACTGAAGCTTTCTTT.